Presented here are 20 T cell receptor beta chains from one specimen sequenced in a study of cytomegalovirus exposure and HLA in healthy donors. The study ran its PCR with 60 Vbeta and 13 Jbeta primers. Produced via immunoSEQ multiplex PCR; TCRdb's table is partial and in-frame only. The sample consists of approximately 190,000 clones, around 90% of them appearing once. The specimen was PBMCs. The receptors come from a boy younger than 10 in good health and CMV-seronegative.

This chain uses TRBV19 with TRBJ2-5; D ambiguous. Germline CDR1 reads LNHDA; CDR2 reads SQIVND (reference sequence). The CDR3 runs to 13 residues. Between the trimmed V and J ends, which lost 3 bases and 1 base, there was a span of 6 bases. The CDR3 DNA is TGTGCCAGTAGTATCCATTCCCAAGAGACCCAGTACTTC. Translated, it gives CASSIHSQETQYF.

V is TRBV27 and J is TRBJ1-5, with D tentatively TRBD1 (6 bases). CDR1 is MNHEY, CDR2 SMNVEV, per germline (reference sequence). The V end lost 2 bases, the J end lost 2 bases, and 10 bases lay between the germline ends. This CDR3 is built from 15 residues. Written as DNA, the CDR3 is TGTGCCAGCAGTTTACGGGGGGCTGGCAATCAGCCCCAGCATTTT. Protein product: CASSLRGAGNQPQHF.

This clone was detected only a few times. The chain joins TRBV5-6 to TRBJ1-4, with a tentative D call TRBD1 (6 bases). The CDR3 loop spans 14 amino acids. Between the trimmed V and J ends, which lost 2 bases and 7 bases, there was a span of 12 bases. CDR1 is SGHDT and CDR2 is YYEEEE in the germline V gene. CDR3 in DNA: TGTGCCAGCAGCTTAGGCAGGGGAAGTGAAAAACTGTTTTTT. Translating gives CASSLGRGSEKLFF.

This chain joins TRBV4-1 and TRBJ2-7; D call uncertain. Germline loops: CDR1 MGHRA, CDR2 YSYEKL. The CDR3 is made up of 13 amino acids. Deletions cut 6 bases from V and 3 bases from J, with 12 bases between. The chain's CDR3 is CASSLTPYYEQYF. As DNA, the CDR3 is TGCGCCAGCAGTTTGACTCCTTACTACGAGCAGTACTTC.

The chain is built from TRBV27 and TRBJ1-4; D ambiguous. There are 13 residues in the CDR3. V lost 3 bases and J 8 bases, leaving 10 bases between the germline ends. Germline values: CDR1 MNHEY, CDR2 SMNVEV (reference sequence). The CDR3: CASSLAGREKLFF. The CDR3 coding sequence is TGTGCCAGCAGTTTGGCAGGCCGGGAAAAACTGTTTTTT.

The V gene is TRBV9, the J gene TRBJ1-3; 7 nucleotides match TRBD1. The CDR3 totals 17 residues. Germline CDR1 and CDR2: SGDLS and YYNGEE. Trimming removed 3 bases from V and 0 bases from J; junction bases left unmatched: 9. CDR3 protein: CASSARTGLGSGNTIYF. The CDR3 DNA reads as TGTGCCAGCAGCGCCCGGACAGGCCTCGGCTCTGGAAACACCATATATTTT.

The genes are TRBV7-9 and TRBJ2-1; no firm D call. CDR3 size: 15 residues. The germline V gene encodes CDR1 SEHNR and CDR2 FQNEAQ (reference sequence). V was shortened by 5 bases and J by 7 bases, with 18 bases between the two germline ends. The CDR3 loop is CASSRYRAEPNEQFF. The CDR3 nucleotides are TGTGCCAGCAGCCGATACAGAGCCGAACCGAATGAGCAGTTCTTC.

V and J are TRBV18 and TRBJ2-7; 9 bases align to TRBD1. After removal of 6 bases from V and 4 bases from J, the junction contained 13 bases not matched to a gene. The germline V gene has CDR1 KGHSH and CDR2 LQKENI. This CDR3 is 16 amino acids long. For the CDR3, the DNA is TGTGCCAGCTCCTCAAGCCCAACGGGACAGGGATACGAGCAGTACTTC. Translated: CASSSSPTGQGYEQYF.

This clone was found a few times. The J gene is TRBJ2-4, the V gene TRBV6-1; D might be TRBD1 (6 bases). Germline values: CDR1 MNHNS, CDR2 SASEGT. V gave up 4 bases and J gave up 1 base, with 17 bases separating them. The CDR3 sequence is 17 residues long. This CDR3 is CASSAPHGGTAKNIQYF. In nucleotides, the CDR3 is TGTGCCAGCAGTGCCCCTCATGGGGGCACGGCCAAAAACATTCAGTACTTC.

The chain couples TRBV9 to TRBJ2-3; the match to TRBD2 covers 7 bases. CDR3 size: 13 residues. Germline trimming cut 4 bases from V and 5 bases from J; bases unmatched to any gene: 4. Germline V gene data show CDR1 as SGDLS and CDR2 as YYNGEE. CDR3 DNA: TGTGCCAGCAGCCGTGGGAGGGGAGATACGCAGTATTTT. It yields the protein CASSRGRGDTQYF.

The V and J genes are TRBV28 and TRBJ1-4; 7 bases align to TRBD1. Trimming took 2 bases from V and 6 from J; bases not matched to a gene: 3. The CDR3 covers 14 residues. Germline V lookup: CDR1 MDHEN, CDR2 SYDVKM. The CDR3 region is CASSLVQGHEKLFF. The CDR3 nucleotides are TGTGCCAGCAGTTTAGTACAGGGGCATGAAAAACTGTTTTTT.

V and J are TRBV29-1 and TRBJ1-1; D perhaps matches TRBD1 (5 bases). The CDR3 covers 10 residues. Per the germline V gene, CDR1 is SQVTM and CDR2 is ANQGSEA. CDR3 sequence (DNA): TGCATGGGGGGTGACACTGAAGCTTTCTTT. It specifies CMGGDTEAFF.

The rearrangement links TRBV6-1 to TRBJ2-7; D is possibly TRBD1 (6 bases). CDR3 length equals 17 residues. Trimming removed 2 bases from V and 7 bases from J, with 24 bases in between. Germline V lookup: CDR1 MNHNS, CDR2 SASEGT. CDR3 bases: TGTGCCAGCAGTGAACTTCTCCTAGGGGGACCCTCGGGGGAGCAGTACTTC. Its protein is CASSELLLGGPSGEQYF.

CDR3 DNA: TGTGCCTGGATACGGGGGTACACTGAAGCTTTCTTT. This translates into CAWIRGYTEAFF. The chain uses TRBV30 and TRBJ1-1, with D perhaps TRBD1 (5 bases). V was cut by 4 bases and J by 3 bases, with 9 bases left in between. Germline lookup yields CDR1 GTSNPN and CDR2 SVGIG (reference sequence). The CDR3 has 12 residues. Variable domain in full (rest from reference TRBV30 and TRBJ1-1): SQTIHQWPATLVQPVGSPLSLECTVEGTSNPNLYWYRQAAGRGLQLLFYSVGIGQISSEVPQNLSASRPQDRQFILSSKKLLLSDSGFYLCAWIRGYTEAFFGQGTRLTVV.

The rearrangement uses TRBV29-1 and TRBJ2-3, with D maybe TRBD1 (5 bases). The CDR3 covers 14 residues. Germline-derived CDR1 and CDR2 are SQVTM and ANQGSEA. The germline V and J ends were trimmed by 3 bases and 2 bases, with 12 bases remaining between them. CDR3: CSVDSGLYTDTQYF. The CDR3 DNA is TGCAGCGTTGATTCAGGGCTGTACACAGATACGCAGTATTTT.

In its sample, this clone was seen a few times. This chain joins TRBV6-6 and TRBJ1-6, with D unresolved. Germline-derived CDR1 and CDR2 are MNHNY and SVGAGI (reference sequence). V lost 2 bases, J lost 9 bases, and 17 bases lay in between. This CDR3 has 16 amino acids. For the CDR3, the DNA is TGTGCCAGCAGTTACCCCCTGGCGCAGGAAGCTTCACCCCTCCACTTT. This codes for CASSYPLAQEASPLHF.

The CDR3 spells CASNAKRQGGYGYTF. As DNA, the CDR3 is TGTGCCAGCAATGCAAAACGACAGGGCGGTTATGGCTACACCTTC. This chain connects TRBV2 to TRBJ1-2; TRBD1 agrees at 7 bases. With 7 bases clipped from V and 5 bases from J, the junction kept 13 bases outside the gene matches. Germline CDR1 is SNHLY and CDR2 is FYNNEI. This CDR3 contains 15 residues.

The chain combines TRBV11-2 with TRBJ2-5; a possible D gene is TRBD1 (6 bases). This CDR3 region has 14 residues. The V end lost 0 bases, the J end lost 2 bases, and 7 bases lay between the germline ends. Germline loops: CDR1 SGHAT, CDR2 FQNNGV. CDR3 bases: TGTGCCAGCAGCTTAGATAGGGGGCAAGAGACCCAGTACTTC. This translates into CASSLDRGQETQYF. The full variable domain, completed using reference TRBV11-2 and TRBJ2-5, is EAGVAQSPRYKIIEKRQSVAFWCNPISGHATLYWYQQILGQGPKLLIQFQNNGVVDDSQLPKDRFSAERLKGVDSTLKIQPAKLEDSAVYLCASSLDRGQETQYFGPGTRLLVL.

The chain combines TRBV28 with TRBJ1-1, with D perhaps TRBD1 (5 bases). CDR1 and CDR2 from the germline V gene are MDHEN and SYDVKM. CDR3 length: 12 residues. V shed 6 bases and J shed 6 bases, with 11 bases lying between them. The CDR3 loop is CASRPMTAEAFF. In DNA form, the CDR3 reads TGTGCCAGCAGACCGATGACAGCTGAAGCTTTCTTT.

This clone is a singleton in its sample. The chain uses TRBV28 and TRBJ1-1; possibly TRBD1 for D (5 bases). Germline V CDR1 and CDR2: MDHEN, SYDVKM. V was shortened by 3 bases and J by 7 bases, with 15 bases between the two germline ends. There are 14 residues in the CDR3. This chain's CDR3 is CASSFQRGQYEAFF. DNA of the CDR3: TGTGCCAGCAGTTTCCAAAGGGGCCAGTATGAAGCTTTCTTT.